Below, 15 T cell receptor beta chains from the same sample are listed, as sequenced in a study of blood T cell repertoires in COVID-19 (dated by TCRdb to between 2020 and 2021). Library construction relied on the immunoSEQ multiplex PCR assay. TCRdb re-hosts the immuneACCESS table, in-frame sequences only. Its copies lack some clones; in the studies checked, an unresolved V gene accounts for under half of them, and the cause for the rest is not known. The table for this sample lists 70,000 or so clones; around three quarters of them were counted only once. Of the sample, around 15% falls within the top ten clones. Material: peripheral blood. The source of these receptors is a human donor in a cohort sampled during active COVID-19.

This clone was detected a few times. The genes are TRBV21-1 and TRBJ1-5; the DNA was not compared with TRBD1, the D call given in the table. TRBV21-1 is a pseudogene. This CDR3 has 18 amino acids. The CDR3 reads CASSKVRGQGHSNQPQHF. CDR3 sequence (DNA): TGTGCCAGCAGCAAAGTTCGGGGACAGGGGCATAGCAATCAGCCCCAGCATTTT.

The V gene is TRBV6-5, the J gene TRBJ2-3; possibly TRBD2 for D (6 bases). The CDR3 runs 14 residues. V lost 6 bases to trimming and J lost 5 bases, with 15 bases between them. Germline CDR1 and CDR2: MNHEY and SVGAGI. For the CDR3, the DNA is TGTGCCAGCAGACAACTAGCAAGGGAAGATACGCAGTATTTT. Its protein product is CASRQLAREDTQYF.

The chain uses TRBV2 and TRBJ1-1; D remains unclear. Germline V gene data show CDR1 as SNHLY and CDR2 as FYNNEI. V lost 7 bases to trimming and J lost 6 bases, with 12 bases between them. This CDR3 region has 12 residues. The CDR3 reads CASNQAVAEAFF. The CDR3 DNA is TGTGCCAGCAATCAGGCCGTCGCTGAAGCTTTCTTT.

This chain uses TRBV28 with TRBJ1-2; possible D gene TRBD1, 6 bases. The CDR3 is 14 residues long. Deletions cut 5 bases from V and 4 bases from J, with 14 bases between. Germline V gene data show CDR1 as MDHEN and CDR2 as SYDVKM. CDR3 amino acids: CASSQRQDRYGYTF. CDR3 sequence (DNA): TGTGCCAGCAGTCAGAGACAGGATCGCTATGGCTACACCTTC.

This sequence joins TRBV27 and TRBJ1-4; 9 nucleotides line up with TRBD1. This CDR3 is built from 15 residues. Germline V gene data show CDR1 as MNHEY and CDR2 as SMNVEV (reference sequence). J was trimmed by 8 bases and V by 4 bases; bases with no gene match: 8. CDR3 amino acids: CASSSQGQGEEKLFF. CDR3 bases: TGTGCCAGCAGTTCACAGGGACAGGGTGAAGAAAAACTGTTTTTT.

The rearrangement uses TRBV27 and TRBJ2-2; D is perhaps TRBD1 (5 bases). There are 15 residues in the CDR3. Germline values: CDR1 MNHEY, CDR2 SMNVEV (reference sequence). Trimming took 2 bases from V and 5 from J, leaving 12 bases between them. CDR3 sequence: CASSLRQGRTGELFF. The CDR3, as DNA: TGTGCCAGCAGTTTAAGGCAGGGTCGTACCGGGGAGCTGTTTTTT.

This clone was picked up a small number of times. V usage is TRBV2 and J usage is TRBJ2-7; D may be TRBD2 (6 bases). V lost 6 bases and J 7 bases, leaving 10 bases between the germline ends. Germline CDR1 is SNHLY and CDR2 is FYNNEI. The length of the CDR3 is 11 residues. The CDR3 region has the DNA TGTGCCAGCAGCTCTGCGGGGGAGCAGTACTTC. This encodes CASSSAGEQYF.

The chain employs TRBV12-2 and TRBJ2-7; TRBD2 reflects the table's D call only, with no check against the DNA. TRBV12-2 is given as a pseudogene. This CDR3 is 18 amino acids long. CDR3 in amino acids: CASRLDGTSHNPSYEQYF. The CDR3 DNA is TGTGCAAGTCGCTTAGACGGGACTAGTCATAACCCCTCCTACGAGCAGTACTTC.

The rearrangement links TRBV24-1 to TRBJ2-7; 7 bases are shared with TRBD1. V trimming: 9 bases; J trimming: 2 bases; junction bases outside the gene matches: 6. CDR3 length equals 13 residues. Germline V CDR1 and CDR2: KGHDR, SFDVKD. In DNA, the CDR3 is TGTGCCACCCTCTGGGACAGAACCTACGAGCAGTACTTC. As protein: CATLWDRTYEQYF.

The chain uses TRBV4-2 and TRBJ1-5; D is ambiguous. CDR3 length equals 14 residues. The germline V and J ends were trimmed by 0 bases and 4 bases, with 7 bases remaining between them. Germline V gene data show CDR1 as LGHNA and CDR2 as YNFKEQ. CDR3 region: CASSQEAQNQPQHF. CDR3 nucleotides: TGTGCCAGCAGCCAAGAGGCCCAGAATCAGCCCCAGCATTTT.

The chain couples TRBV3-1 (or the pseudogene TRBV3-2) to TRBJ2-5; the match to TRBD1 covers 9 bases. V lost 4 bases, J lost 4 bases, and 4 bases stayed unmatched. Germline CDR1 and CDR2: LGHDT and YNNKEL (reference sequence). The CDR3 has 14 amino acids. The CDR3 is CASSLGTGLETQYF. The CDR3, as DNA: TGTGCCAGCAGCCTCGGGACAGGGTTAGAGACCCAGTACTTC.

This clone has just a few counts. The genes are TRBV2 and TRBJ2-2, with 13 bases matching TRBD2. Germline loops: CDR1 SNHLY, CDR2 FYNNEI. Trimming cost V 6 bases and J 8 bases; bases outside gene matches: 6. The CDR3 spans 15 residues. The CDR3 DNA is TGTGCCAGCAGGGGGACTAGCGGGAACCCAGGGGAGCTGTTTTTT. Translation gives CASRGTSGNPGELFF.

The chain joins TRBV18 to TRBJ2-7; 8 bases fit TRBD2. After removal of 6 bases from V and 6 bases from J, the junction contained 10 bases not matched to a gene. This CDR3 is built from 14 residues. Germline assignment: CDR1 KGHSH and CDR2 LQKENI. As DNA, the CDR3 is TGTGCCAGCTCCCCCGGGGGGGGTTTTGGCGAGCAGTACTTC. Amino acid sequence: CASSPGGGFGEQYF. Combining the CDR3 with reference TRBV18 and TRBJ2-7 gives the whole variable domain NAGVMQNPRHLVRRRGQEARLRCSPMKGHSHVYWYRQLPEEGLKFMVYLQKENIIDESGMPKERFSAEFPKEGPSILRIQQVVRGDSAAYFCASSPGGGFGEQYFGPGTRLTVT.

The V gene is TRBV3-1 (or the pseudogene TRBV3-2), the J gene TRBJ2-7; 13 positions agree with TRBD2. The CDR3 extends over 16 amino acids. CDR1 and CDR2 from the germline V gene are LGHDT and YNNKEL (reference sequence). V was pared by 4 bases and J by 1 base, with 4 bases of the junction left unmatched. CDR3 sequence reads: CASSPWTSGGSYEQYF. Here the CDR3 DNA reads TGTGCCAGCAGCCCCTGGACTAGCGGGGGTTCCTACGAGCAGTACTTC.

The chain has TRBV30 and TRBJ2-7; unclear D gene. V lost 4 bases, J lost 1 base, and 8 bases lay in between. The CDR3 is 12 amino acids. Germline CDR1 GTSNPN, CDR2 SVGIG (reference sequence). CDR3: CAWIHSSYEQYF. CDR3 in DNA: TGTGCCTGGATTCACAGTTCCTACGAGCAGTACTTC.